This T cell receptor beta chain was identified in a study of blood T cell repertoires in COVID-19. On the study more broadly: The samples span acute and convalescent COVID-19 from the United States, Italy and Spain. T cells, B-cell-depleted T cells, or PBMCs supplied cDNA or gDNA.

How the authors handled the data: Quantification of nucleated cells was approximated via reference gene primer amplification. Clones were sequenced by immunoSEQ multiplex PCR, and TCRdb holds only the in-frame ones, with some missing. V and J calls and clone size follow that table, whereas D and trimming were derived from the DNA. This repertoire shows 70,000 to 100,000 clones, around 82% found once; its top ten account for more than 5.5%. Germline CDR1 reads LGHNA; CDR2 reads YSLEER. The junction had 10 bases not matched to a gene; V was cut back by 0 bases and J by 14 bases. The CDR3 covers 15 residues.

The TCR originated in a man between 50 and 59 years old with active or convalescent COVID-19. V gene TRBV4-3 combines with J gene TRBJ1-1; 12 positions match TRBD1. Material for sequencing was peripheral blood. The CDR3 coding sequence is TGCGCCAGCAGCCAAGATCCAGGGGGACAGGGGGCTTTGTTCTTT. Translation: CASSQDPGGQGALFF.